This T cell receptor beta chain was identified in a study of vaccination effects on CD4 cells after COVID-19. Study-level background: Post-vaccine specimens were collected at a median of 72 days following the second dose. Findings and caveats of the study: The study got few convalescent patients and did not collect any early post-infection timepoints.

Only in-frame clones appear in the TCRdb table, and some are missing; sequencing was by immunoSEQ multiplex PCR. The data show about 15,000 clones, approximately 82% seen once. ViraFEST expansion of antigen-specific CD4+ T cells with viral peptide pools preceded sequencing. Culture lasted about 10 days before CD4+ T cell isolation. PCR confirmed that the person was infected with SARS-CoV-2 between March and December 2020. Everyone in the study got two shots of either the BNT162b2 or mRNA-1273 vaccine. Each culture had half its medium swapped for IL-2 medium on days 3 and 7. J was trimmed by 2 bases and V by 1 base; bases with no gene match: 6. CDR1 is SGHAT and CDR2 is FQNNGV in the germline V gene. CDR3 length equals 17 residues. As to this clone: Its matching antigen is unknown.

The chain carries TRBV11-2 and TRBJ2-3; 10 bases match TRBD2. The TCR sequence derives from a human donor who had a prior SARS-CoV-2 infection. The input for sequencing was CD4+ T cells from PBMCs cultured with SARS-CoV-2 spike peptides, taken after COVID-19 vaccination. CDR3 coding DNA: TGTGCCAGCAGCTTAGGTTCTAGCGGGGGTAACACAGATACGCAGTATTTT. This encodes CASSLGSSGGNTDTQYF.